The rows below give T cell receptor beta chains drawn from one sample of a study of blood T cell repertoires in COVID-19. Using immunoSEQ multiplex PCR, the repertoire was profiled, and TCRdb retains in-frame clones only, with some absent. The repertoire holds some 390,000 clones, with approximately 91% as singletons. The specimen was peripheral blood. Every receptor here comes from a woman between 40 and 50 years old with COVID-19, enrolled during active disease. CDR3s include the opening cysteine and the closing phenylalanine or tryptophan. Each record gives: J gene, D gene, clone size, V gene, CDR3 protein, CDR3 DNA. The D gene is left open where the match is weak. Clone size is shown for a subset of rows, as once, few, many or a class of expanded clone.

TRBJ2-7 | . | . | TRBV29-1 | CSVEEPGKLEYF | TGCAGCGTTGAAGAACCCGGGAAGTTGGAGTACTTC
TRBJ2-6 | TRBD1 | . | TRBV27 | CASSLSGTGPLNVLTF | TGTGCCAGCAGTTTGAGTGGGACAGGGCCTCTCAACGTCCTGACTTTC
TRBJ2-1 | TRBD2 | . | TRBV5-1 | CASSFALAGNEQFF | TGCGCCAGCAGCTTCGCATTAGCGGGTAATGAGCAGTTCTTC
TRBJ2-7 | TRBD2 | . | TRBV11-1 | CASSHGTSPLLDEQYF | TGTGCCAGCAGCCACGGGACTAGCCCTTTATTAGACGAGCAGTACTTC
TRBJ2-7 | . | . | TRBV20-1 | CSASVPGTYEQYF | TGCAGTGCTAGTGTGCCGGGGACCTACGAGCAGTACTTC
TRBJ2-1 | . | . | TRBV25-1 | CASRRSNEQFF | TGTGCCAGTCGCCGTAGCAATGAGCAGTTCTTC
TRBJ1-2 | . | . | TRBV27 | CASRSGVDYGYTF | TGTGCCAGCAGGTCGGGGGTTGACTATGGCTACACCTTC
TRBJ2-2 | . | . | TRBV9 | CASSVGSGLGTGELFF | TGTGCCAGCAGCGTAGGAAGCGGTCTTGGCACCGGGGAGCTGTTTTTT
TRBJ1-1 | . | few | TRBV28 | CASSSPGIPWEAFF | TGTGCCAGCAGTTCACCGGGAATCCCCTGGGAGGCTTTCTTT
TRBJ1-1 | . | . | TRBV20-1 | CSATRGTEAFF | TGCAGTGCCACCAGGGGTACTGAAGCTTTCTTT
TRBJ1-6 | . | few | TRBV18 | CASSPLERNSPLHF | TGTGCCAGCTCACCACTGGAGAGGAATTCACCCCTCCACTTT
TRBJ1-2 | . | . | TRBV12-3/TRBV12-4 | CASRTDYYGYTF | TGTGCCAGCAGGACGGACTACTATGGCTACACCTTC
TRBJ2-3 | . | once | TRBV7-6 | CASSSNGIYTDTQYF | TGTGCCAGCAGCTCAAACGGGATTTACACAGATACGCAGTATTTT
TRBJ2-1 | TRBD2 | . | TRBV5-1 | CASSLLAGPLIEQFF | TGCGCCAGCAGCTTATTAGCGGGACCCTTGATTGAGCAGTTCTTC
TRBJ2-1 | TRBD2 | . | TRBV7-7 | CASSPGLAGSNEQFF | TGTGCTAGCAGCCCGGGACTAGCGGGGAGCAATGAGCAGTTCTTC
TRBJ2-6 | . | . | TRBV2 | CASHREISGANVLTF | TGTGCCAGCCACAGGGAGATCTCTGGGGCCAACGTCCTGACTTTC
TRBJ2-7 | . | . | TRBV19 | CASSGLSYEQYF | TGTGCCAGTAGTGGGCTCAGCTACGAGCAGTACTTC
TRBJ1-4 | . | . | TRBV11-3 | CASSRDCFNEKLFF | TGTGCCAGCAGCCGGGACTGTTTTAATGAAAAACTGTTTTTT
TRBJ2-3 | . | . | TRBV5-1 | CASSLRSTGSDTDTQYF | TGCGCCAGCAGCTTGCGTTCAACGGGGAGTGACACAGATACGCAGTATTTT
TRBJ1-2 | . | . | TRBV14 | CASSQVGAGGNYTF | TGTGCCAGCAGCCAAGTTGGGGCCGGGGGGAACTACACCTTC
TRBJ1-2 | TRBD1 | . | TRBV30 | CAWSHTGTGAYGYTF | TGTGCCTGGAGTCACACCGGGACAGGGGCCTATGGCTACACCTTC
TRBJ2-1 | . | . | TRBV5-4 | CASSLLRGGGVNEQFF | TGTGCCAGCAGCTTACTTAGGGGGGGAGGAGTAAATGAGCAGTTCTTC
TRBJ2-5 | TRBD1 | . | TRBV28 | CASRQPGQGQETQYF | TGTGCCAGCAGACAACCGGGACAGGGTCAAGAGACCCAGTACTTC
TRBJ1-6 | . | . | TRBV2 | CASSEQGWQPYNSPLHF | TGTGCCAGCAGCGAACAGGGATGGCAGCCTTATAATTCACCCCTCCACTTT
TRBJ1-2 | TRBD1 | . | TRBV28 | CASVTGVEGYTF | TGTGCCAGCGTAACAGGGGTGGAAGGCTACACCTTC
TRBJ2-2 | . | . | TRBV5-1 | CASSYAGSGELFF | TGCGCCAGCAGCTACGCAGGGTCCGGGGAGCTGTTTTTT
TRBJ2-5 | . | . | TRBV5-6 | CASSLVQGSQTQYF | TGTGCCAGCAGCTTGGTCCAGGGATCGCAGACCCAGTACTTC
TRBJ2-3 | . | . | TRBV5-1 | CASLETNTDTQYF | TGCGCCAGCTTGGAGACCAACACAGATACGCAGTATTTT
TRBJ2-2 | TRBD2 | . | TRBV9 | CASSVGIGTSGGSLTGELFF | TGTGCCAGCAGCGTAGGGATCGGGACTAGCGGGGGGTCCCTCACCGGGGAGCTGTTTTTT
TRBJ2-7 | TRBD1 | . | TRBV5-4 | CASSLSGQGAYEQYF | TGTGCCAGCAGCTTGTCGGGACAGGGGGCCTACGAGCAGTACTTC
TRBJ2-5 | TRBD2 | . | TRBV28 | CASSLGGAKTQYF | TGTGCCAGCAGTCTCGGGGGGGCAAAGACCCAGTACTTC
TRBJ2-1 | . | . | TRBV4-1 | CASSHIGVKNEQFF | TGCGCCAGCAGCCACATCGGGGTGAAGAATGAGCAGTTCTTC